This T cell receptor (beta chain) was profiled in a study of blood T cell repertoires in COVID-19. V lost 2 bases, J lost 1 base, and 10 bases lay in between. The CDR3 sequence is 15 residues long. The germline V gene encodes CDR1 SGHAT and CDR2 FQNNGV. The assay was immunoSEQ multiplex PCR, and TCRdb's table has in-frame clones only and misses some. The table records some 200,000 clones, 81% of them present only once. During active infection, Seattle patients enrolled and were then monitored through disease. Material for sequencing was peripheral blood. This receptor was taken from a woman between 40 and 50 years old with COVID-19, enrolled during active disease. This chain links TRBV11-2 with TRBJ2-3, with TRBD2 as a possible D gene (7 bases). The CDR3 sequence: CASSLRGAGTDTQYF. In DNA form, the CDR3 reads TGTGCCAGCAGCTTACGGGGGGCGGGCACAGATACGCAGTATTTT. The variable domain in full, completed from reference TRBV11-2 and TRBJ2-3, reads EAGVAQSPRYKIIEKRQSVAFWCNPISGHATLYWYQQILGQGPKLLIQFQNNGVVDDSQLPKDRFSAERLKGVDSTLKIQPAKLEDSAVYLCASSLRGAGTDTQYFGPGTRLTVL.